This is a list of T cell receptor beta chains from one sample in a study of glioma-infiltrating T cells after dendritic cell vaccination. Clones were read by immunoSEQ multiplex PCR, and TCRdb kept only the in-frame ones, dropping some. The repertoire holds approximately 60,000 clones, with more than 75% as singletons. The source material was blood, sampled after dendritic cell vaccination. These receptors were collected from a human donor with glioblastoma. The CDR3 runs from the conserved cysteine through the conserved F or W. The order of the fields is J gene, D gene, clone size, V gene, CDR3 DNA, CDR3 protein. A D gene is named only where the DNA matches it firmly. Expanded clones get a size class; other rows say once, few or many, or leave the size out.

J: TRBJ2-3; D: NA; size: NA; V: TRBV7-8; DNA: TGTGCCAGCAGCCCCAAGCGGGTGGACAGCACAGATACGCAGTATTTT; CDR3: CASSPKRVDSTDTQYF
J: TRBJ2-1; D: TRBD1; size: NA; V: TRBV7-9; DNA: TGTGCCAGCAGCTTTAGTGGGACAGAATACAATGAGCAGTTCTTC; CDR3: CASSFSGTEYNEQFF
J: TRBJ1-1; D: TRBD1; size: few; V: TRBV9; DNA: TGTGCCAGCAGCCCAGGACAGGGGGCTTGGGATACTGAAGCTTTCTTT; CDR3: CASSPGQGAWDTEAFF
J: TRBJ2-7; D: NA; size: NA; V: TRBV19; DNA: TGTGCCAGTAGTCTCCGTGAGGGGGAGAATTACGAGCAGTACTTC; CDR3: CASSLREGENYEQYF
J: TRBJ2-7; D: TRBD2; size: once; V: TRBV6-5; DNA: TGTGCCAGCAGGACTAGCGGGGGCTACGAGCAGTACTTC; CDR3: CASRTSGGYEQYF
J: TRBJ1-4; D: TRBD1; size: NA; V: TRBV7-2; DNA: TGTGCCAGCAGCCCACGACAGGGTCCTAATGAAAAACTGTTTTTT; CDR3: CASSPRQGPNEKLFF
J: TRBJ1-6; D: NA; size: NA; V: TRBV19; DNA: TGTGCCAGTACAATAATAGCGGGGGCTGCTCATAATTCACCCCTCCACTTT; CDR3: CASTIIAGAAHNSPLHF
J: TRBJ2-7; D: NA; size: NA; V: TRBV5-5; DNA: TGTGCCAGCAGCGCGTGGGGCGAAGCAGGCGAGCAGTACTTC; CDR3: CASSAWGEAGEQYF
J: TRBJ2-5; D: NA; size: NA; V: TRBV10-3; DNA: TGTGCCATCAGTGAGTCGCAACGGGGATCCGGGACCCAGTACTTC; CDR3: CAISESQRGSGTQYF
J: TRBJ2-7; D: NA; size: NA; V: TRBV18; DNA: TGTGCCAGCTCACCACCAGCGACTGGCGCCTACGAGCAGTACTTC; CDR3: CASSPPATGAYEQYF
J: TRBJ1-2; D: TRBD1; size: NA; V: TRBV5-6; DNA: TGTGCCAGCAGCCCGGGACAGGCTCTAGTCTATGGCTACACCTTC; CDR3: CASSPGQALVYGYTF
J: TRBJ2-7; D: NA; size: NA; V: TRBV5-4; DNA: TGTGCCAGCAGCTTGAGACAGAGCTCCTACGAGCAGTACTTC; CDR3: CASSLRQSSYEQYF
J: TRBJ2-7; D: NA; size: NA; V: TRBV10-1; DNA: TGCGCCAGCAGTGAGCCTTTTAGCGAGCAGTACTTC; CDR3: CASSEPFSEQYF
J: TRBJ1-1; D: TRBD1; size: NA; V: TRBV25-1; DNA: TGTGCCAGCAGGGGACAGGGTCGGAACACTGAAGCTTTCTTT; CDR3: CASRGQGRNTEAFF
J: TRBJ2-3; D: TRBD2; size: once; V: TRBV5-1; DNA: TGCGCCAGCAGCCGGGCCGGGACTAGTGCAGATACGCAGTATTTT; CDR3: CASSRAGTSADTQYF
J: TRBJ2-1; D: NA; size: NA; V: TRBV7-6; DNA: TGTGCCAGCAGCTTAGCGCTGAGGGGGACGGACAATGAGCAGTTCTTC; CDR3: CASSLALRGTDNEQFF
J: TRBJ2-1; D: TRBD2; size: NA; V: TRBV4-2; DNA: TGTGCCAGCAGCCAAGATCCAGCGGGGGACAATGAGCAGTTCTTC; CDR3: CASSQDPAGDNEQFF
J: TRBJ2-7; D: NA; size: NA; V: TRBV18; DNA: TGTGCCAGCTCACCAACGCAGAAAATCTACGAGCAGTACTTC; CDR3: CASSPTQKIYEQYF
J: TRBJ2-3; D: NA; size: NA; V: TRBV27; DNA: TGTGCCAGCAGTTTGAGTCTAGTACCGAACACAGATACGCAGTATTTT; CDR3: CASSLSLVPNTDTQYF
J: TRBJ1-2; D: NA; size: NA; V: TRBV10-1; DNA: TGCGCCAGCAGTGAGTCGGGGCATCCGCTCTATGGCTACACCTTC; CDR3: CASSESGHPLYGYTF
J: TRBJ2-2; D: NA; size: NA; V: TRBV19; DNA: TGTGCCAGTAGTAGCAGAGGGTTTGTGGGGGAGCTGTTTTTT; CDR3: CASSSRGFVGELFF
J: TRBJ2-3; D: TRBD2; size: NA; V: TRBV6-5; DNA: TGTGCCAGCAGAGGGACTAGCGGGAGGTCAGATACGCAGTATTTT; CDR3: CASRGTSGRSDTQYF
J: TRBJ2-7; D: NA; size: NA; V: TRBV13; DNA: TGTGCCAGCATTAACCCGGGGTACGAGCAGTACTTC; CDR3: CASINPGYEQYF
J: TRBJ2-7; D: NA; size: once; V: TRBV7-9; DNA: TGTGCCAGCAGCCCGGTTCGGTCCTACGAGCAGTACTTC; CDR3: CASSPVRSYEQYF
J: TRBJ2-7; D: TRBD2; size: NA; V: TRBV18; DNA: TGTGCCAGCTCACCAGAGACTAGCGGAGGGGAGCAGTACTTC; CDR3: CASSPETSGGEQYF
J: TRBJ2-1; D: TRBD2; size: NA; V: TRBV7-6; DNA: TGTGCCAGCAGCTTATTGGGCGGGGGGGGTTACAATGAGCAGTTCTTC; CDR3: CASSLLGGGGYNEQFF
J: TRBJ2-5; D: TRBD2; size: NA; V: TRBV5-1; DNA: TGCGCCAGCAGCTTGGGGTCGACTAGCGGGGCTCTGGGGGAGACCCAGTACTTC; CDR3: CASSLGSTSGALGETQYF
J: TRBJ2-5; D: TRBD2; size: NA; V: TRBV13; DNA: TGTGCCAGCAGCTCCCGCCCGGGACTAGCGGGGGGAGGGGAGACCCAGTACTTC; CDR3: CASSSRPGLAGGGETQYF
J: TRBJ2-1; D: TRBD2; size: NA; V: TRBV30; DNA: TGTGCCTCCTTGTCGGCTAGCGGGGGGGCCGGTGAGCAGTTCTTC; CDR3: CASLSASGGAGEQFF
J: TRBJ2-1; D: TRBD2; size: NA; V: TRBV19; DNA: TGTGCCAGTAGCCCCGGACTAGCCGAGGGGCACAATGAGCAGTTCTTC; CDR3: CASSPGLAEGHNEQFF
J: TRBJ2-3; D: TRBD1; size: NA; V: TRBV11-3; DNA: TGTGCCAGCAGCATAACAGGGGTAGATACGCAGTATTTT; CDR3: CASSITGVDTQYF
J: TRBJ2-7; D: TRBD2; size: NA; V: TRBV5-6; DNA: TGTGCCAGCACCGGGAGGGTTTTCTACGAGCAGTACTTC; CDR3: CASTGRVFYEQYF
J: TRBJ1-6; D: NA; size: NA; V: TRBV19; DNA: TGTGCCAGTAGTATTAAGGGGGTGAATTCACCCCTCCACTTT; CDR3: CASSIKGVNSPLHF
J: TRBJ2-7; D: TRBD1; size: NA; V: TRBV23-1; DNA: TGCGCCAGCAGTCAATCGGACAGGGAAGACTACGAGCAGTACTTC; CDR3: CASSQSDREDYEQYF
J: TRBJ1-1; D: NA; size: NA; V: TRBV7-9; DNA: TGTGCCAGCAGCCTCCCGGGACAAGTATCCACTGAAGCTTTCTTT; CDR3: CASSLPGQVSTEAFF
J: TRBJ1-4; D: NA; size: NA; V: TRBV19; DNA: TGTGCCAGTAGTATAGAGGAGGGATCGGAAAAACTGTTTTTT; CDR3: CASSIEEGSEKLFF
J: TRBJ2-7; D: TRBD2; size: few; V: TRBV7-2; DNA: TGTGCCAGCAGCTTCGGGGCGGGAGAGAACTACGAGCAGTACTTC; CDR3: CASSFGAGENYEQYF
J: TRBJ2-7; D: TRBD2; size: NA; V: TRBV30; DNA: TGTGCCTGGACCCCTAGCGGGAGGTCCCACGAGCAGTACTTC; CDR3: CAWTPSGRSHEQYF
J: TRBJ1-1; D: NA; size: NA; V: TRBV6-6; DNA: TGTGCCAGCAGTTACTCCCGGCAGGCCACTGAAGCTTTCTTT; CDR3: CASSYSRQATEAFF
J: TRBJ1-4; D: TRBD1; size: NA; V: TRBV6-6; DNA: TGTGCCAGCAGTTCCGGGACAGGAGCAACTAATGAAAAACTGTTTTTT; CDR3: CASSSGTGATNEKLFF
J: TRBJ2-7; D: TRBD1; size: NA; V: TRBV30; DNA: TGTGCCTGGAGTACTACAGGGGTTGGCGAGCAGTACTTC; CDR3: CAWSTTGVGEQYF
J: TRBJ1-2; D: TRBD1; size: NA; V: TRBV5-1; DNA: TGCGCCAGCTCAACCCAGGGGGCACTCTATGGCTACACCTTC; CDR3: CASSTQGALYGYTF
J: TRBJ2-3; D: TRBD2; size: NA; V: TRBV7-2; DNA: TGTGCCAGCAGCTTACGGCTAGCGGGGGCAGATACGCAGTATTTT; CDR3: CASSLRLAGADTQYF
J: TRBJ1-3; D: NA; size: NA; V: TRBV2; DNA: TGTGCCAGCAGTGAGGAGGTCTACTCTGGAAACACCATATATTTT; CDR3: CASSEEVYSGNTIYF
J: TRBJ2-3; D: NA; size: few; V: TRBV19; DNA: TGTGCCAGTAACACCCCAATCGGGGGGCCGACAGATACGCAGTATTTT; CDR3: CASNTPIGGPTDTQYF
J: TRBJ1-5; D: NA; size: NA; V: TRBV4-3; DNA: TGCGCCAGCAGCCAAGACGCCAGGGTGGGACAGCCCCAGCATTTT; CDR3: CASSQDARVGQPQHF
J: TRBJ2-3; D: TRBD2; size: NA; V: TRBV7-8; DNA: TGTGCCAGCAGCCCCGCAGGAGCGGGGGTCGGAGATACGCAGTATTTT; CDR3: CASSPAGAGVGDTQYF
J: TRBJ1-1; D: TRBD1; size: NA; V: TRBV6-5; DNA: TGTGCCAGCAGTCGGGACAGGGCGAACACTGAAGCTTTCTTT; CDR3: CASSRDRANTEAFF
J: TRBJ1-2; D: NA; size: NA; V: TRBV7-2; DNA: TGTGCCAGCAGCTTAGCGGACAGCGATAACTATGGCTACACCTTC; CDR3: CASSLADSDNYGYTF
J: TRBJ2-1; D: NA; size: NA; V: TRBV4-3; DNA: TGCGCCAGCAGCCCCGAGACAGGACCGAATGAGCAGTTCTTC; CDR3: CASSPETGPNEQFF
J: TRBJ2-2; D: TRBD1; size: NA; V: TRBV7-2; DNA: TGTGCCAGCAGCGTAGGGGGCCATAACACCGGGGAGCTGTTTTTT; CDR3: CASSVGGHNTGELFF
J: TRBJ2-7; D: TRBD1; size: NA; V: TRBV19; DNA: TGTGCCAGTAGTGCAGAGACAGGGAACAAAAACGAGCAGTACTTC; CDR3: CASSAETGNKNEQYF
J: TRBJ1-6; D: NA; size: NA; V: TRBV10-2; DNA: TGCGCCAGCAGTGCGGCAGGGTCCTCACCCCTCCACTTT; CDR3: CASSAAGSSPLHF